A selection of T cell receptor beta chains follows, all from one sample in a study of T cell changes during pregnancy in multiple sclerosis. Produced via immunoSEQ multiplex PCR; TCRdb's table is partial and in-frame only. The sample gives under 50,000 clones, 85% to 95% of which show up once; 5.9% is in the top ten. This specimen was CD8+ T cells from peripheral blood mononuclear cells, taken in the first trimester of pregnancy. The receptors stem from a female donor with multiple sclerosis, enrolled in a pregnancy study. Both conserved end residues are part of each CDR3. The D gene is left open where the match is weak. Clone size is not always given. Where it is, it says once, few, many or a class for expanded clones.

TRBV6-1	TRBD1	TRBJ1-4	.	CATIKTGRYNEKLFF	TGTGCCACTATAAAGACAGGGAGGTATAATGAAAAACTGTTTTTT
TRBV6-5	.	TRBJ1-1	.	CASKHVNTEAFF	TGTGCCAGCAAGCATGTGAACACTGAAGCTTTCTTT
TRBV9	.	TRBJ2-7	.	CASSVGIADSYEQYF	TGTGCCAGCAGCGTAGGAATAGCGGACTCCTACGAGCAGTACTTC
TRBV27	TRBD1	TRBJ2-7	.	CASSLPTGGRNVEQYF	TGTGCCAGCAGTTTACCGACAGGGGGCCGTAACGTGGAGCAGTACTTC
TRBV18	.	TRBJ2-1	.	CASSPSGGVGNEQFF	TGTGCCAGCTCACCAAGCGGCGGCGTGGGCAATGAGCAGTTCTTC
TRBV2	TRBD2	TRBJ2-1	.	CASSLRGERDWDEQFF	TGTGCCAGCAGTCTCCGCGGGGAGCGGGATTGGGATGAGCAGTTCTTC
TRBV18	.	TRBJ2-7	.	CASSPGSSYEQYF	TGTGCCAGCTCACCGGGCAGTTCCTACGAGCAGTACTTC
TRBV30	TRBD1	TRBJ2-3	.	CAWTRTGADTQYF	TGTGCCTGGACCCGGACAGGGGCAGATACGCAGTATTTT
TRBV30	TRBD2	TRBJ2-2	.	CAWSSVGLAENTGELFF	TGTGCCTGGAGTAGTGTGGGGCTAGCGGAGAACACCGGGGAGCTGTTTTTT
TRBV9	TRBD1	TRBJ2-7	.	CASSAQGAGYEQYF	TGTGCCAGCAGCGCTCAGGGGGCCGGCTACGAGCAGTACTTC
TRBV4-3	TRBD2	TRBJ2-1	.	CASSPTPIPGGVGRSYNEQFF	TGCGCCAGCAGCCCCACCCCCATTCCGGGAGGGGTCGGTCGCTCCTACAATGAGCAGTTCTTC
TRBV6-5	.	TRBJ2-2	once	CASSYAGTGELFF	TGTGCCAGCAGTTACGCGGGGACCGGGGAGCTGTTTTTT
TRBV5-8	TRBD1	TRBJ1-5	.	CASSLSWTGRELIPQHF	TGTGCCAGCAGCCTCTCTTGGACAGGGAGGGAGCTAATACCCCAGCATTTT
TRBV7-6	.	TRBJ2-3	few	CASSLFADTQYF	TGTGCCAGCAGCCTCTTTGCAGATACGCAGTATTTT
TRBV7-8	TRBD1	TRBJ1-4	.	CASSLVGPRTGEKLFF	TGTGCCAGCAGCTTAGTTGGCCCTCGGACAGGAGAAAAACTGTTTTTT
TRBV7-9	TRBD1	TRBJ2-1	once	CASSIPRGTGERNEQFF	TGTGCCAGCAGCATTCCTCGGGGGACAGGGGAGAGAAATGAGCAGTTCTTC
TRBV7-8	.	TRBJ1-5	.	CASSFGGPQHF	TGTGCCAGCAGCTTCGGGGGGCCCCAGCATTTT
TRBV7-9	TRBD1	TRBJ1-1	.	CASSLIGQATEAFF	TGTGCCAGCAGCTTAATCGGACAGGCCACTGAAGCTTTCTTT
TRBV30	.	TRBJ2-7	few	CAWSPMGAITYEQYF	TGTGCCTGGAGCCCGATGGGGGCGATTACCTACGAGCAGTACTTC
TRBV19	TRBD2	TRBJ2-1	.	CASSPAAGFSYNEQFF	TGTGCCAGTTCTCCCGCAGCGGGATTCTCCTACAATGAGCAGTTCTTC
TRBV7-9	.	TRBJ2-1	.	CASRSVNEQFF	TGTGCCAGCAGGTCCGTCAATGAGCAGTTCTTC
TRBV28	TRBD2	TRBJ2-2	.	CASSTPLAGENTGELFF	TGTGCCAGCAGTACCCCCCTAGCGGGAGAAAACACCGGGGAGCTGTTTTTT
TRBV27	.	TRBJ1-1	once	CASSSAGGVTEAFF	TGTGCCAGCAGTTCCGCCGGGGGGGTAACTGAAGCTTTCTTT
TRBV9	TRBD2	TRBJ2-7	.	CASSSSTSDNAYEQYF	TGTGCCAGCAGCTCCTCAACTAGCGATAATGCCTACGAGCAGTACTTC
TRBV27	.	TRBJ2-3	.	CASTTRTSYPDTQYF	TGTGCCAGCACTACAAGGACTTCTTACCCAGATACGCAGTATTTT
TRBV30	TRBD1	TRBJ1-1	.	CAWARGTWGTEAFF	TGTGCCTGGGCCAGGGGGACGTGGGGAACTGAAGCTTTCTTT
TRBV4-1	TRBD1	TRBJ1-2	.	CASSQDAGGTGYTF	TGCGCCAGCAGCCAAGATGCAGGGGGCACGGGCTACACCTTC
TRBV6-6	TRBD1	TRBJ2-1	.	CASSSLGTGYNEQFF	TGTGCCAGCAGTTCCCTGGGGACAGGGTACAATGAGCAGTTCTTC
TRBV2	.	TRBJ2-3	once	CASAGPGPNTDTQYF	TGTGCCAGCGCGGGGCCGGGACCGAACACAGATACGCAGTATTTT
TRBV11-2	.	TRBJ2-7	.	CASSLPGGGASYEQYF	TGTGCCAGCAGCTTACCCGGTGGCGGGGCCTCCTACGAGCAGTACTTC
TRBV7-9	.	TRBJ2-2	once	CASSTRTYNTGELFF	TGTGCCAGCAGCACCCGGACTTATAACACCGGGGAGCTGTTTTTT
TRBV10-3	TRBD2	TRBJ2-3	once	CAISEGLAGGPVADTQYF	TGTGCCATCAGTGAAGGGCTAGCGGGAGGGCCTGTCGCAGATACGCAGTATTTT
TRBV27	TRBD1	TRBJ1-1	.	CASSLSWATGGLAFF	TGTGCCAGCAGTTTATCCTGGGCCACAGGGGGGCTTGCTTTCTTT
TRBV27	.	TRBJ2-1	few	CASSFAISYNEQFF	TGTGCCAGCAGTTTTGCTATATCCTACAATGAGCAGTTCTTC
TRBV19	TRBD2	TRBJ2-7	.	CASSISSGRGEQYF	TGTGCCAGTAGTATTTCTAGCGGGAGAGGCGAGCAGTACTTC
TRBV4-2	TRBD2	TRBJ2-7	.	CASSHFPSSGIYEQYF	TGTGCCAGCAGCCATTTCCCGAGTAGCGGGATCTACGAGCAGTACTTC
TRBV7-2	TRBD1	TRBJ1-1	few	CASSFGAGGLWNTEAFF	TGTGCCAGCAGCTTCGGGGCAGGGGGCTTATGGAACACTGAAGCTTTCTTT
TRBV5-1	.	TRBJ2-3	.	CASSLALAADTQYF	TGCGCCAGCAGCTTGGCCCTAGCAGCGGATACGCAGTATTTT
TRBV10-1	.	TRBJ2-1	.	CASKEGNEQFF	TGCGCCAGCAAGGAGGGGAATGAGCAGTTCTTC
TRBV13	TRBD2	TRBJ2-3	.	CASTAQTGLHTDTQYF	TGTGCCAGCACCGCTCAAACGGGACTACACACAGATACGCAGTATTTT
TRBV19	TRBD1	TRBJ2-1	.	CASILNTGGSYNEQFF	TGTGCCAGTATATTGAACACAGGGGGCTCCTACAATGAGCAGTTCTTC